What follows are 6 T cell receptor beta chains derived from one specimen sequenced in a study of patients and donors after allogeneic stem cell transplantation (dated by TCRdb to the early 2020s). Libraries were constructed by RT-PCR. Sequenced using a NextSeq 550. Starting from the raw public reads, TCRdb applied fastp trimming at Q25, assembled clones with MiXCR and retained in-frame beta chains. CDR3 protein duplicates are merged, each entry listing the most common genes and DNA. Counted in this sample were roughly 940,000 distinct CDR3 sequences; 15% to 20% of them appeared once. The top ten clones comprise around 6% of the sample. What was sequenced was blood, either unsorted or a sorted T cell fraction (not recorded which). The receptors here all came from a human donor who was either an allogeneic HSCT recipient or a stem cell or donor lymphocyte infusion donor (not recorded which). It is not recorded whose cells these are; they may come from a transplant donor.

The rearrangement links TRBV7-9 to TRBJ2-1; no clear D. This CDR3 comprises 15 residues. V was pared by 0 bases and J by 4 bases, with 10 bases between. Germline V lookup: CDR1 SEHNR, CDR2 FQNEAQ (reference sequence). The CDR3 bases are TGTGCCAGCAGCTTAGCGATAACCGAATACAATGAGCAGTTCTTC. Protein sequence: CASSLAITEYNEQFF.

This clonotype was observed a handful of times. The chain couples TRBV11-1 to TRBJ2-2; D is perhaps TRBD2 (6 bases). Trimming shortened V by 1 base and J by 0 bases, and 30 bases separated the two germline ends. Germline V gives CDR1 SGHAT, CDR2 FQDESV (reference sequence). The CDR3 spans 23 residues. The CDR3 DNA follows: TGTGCCAGCAGCTTAGGCGGTCCCGGAAATGGAGGGGCCTTCCGCGCGAACACCGGGGAGCTGTTTTTT. Translation gives CASSLGGPGNGGAFRANTGELFF.

The chain is built from TRBV11-2 and TRBJ2-1; D is possibly TRBD1 (6 bases). V was shortened by 6 bases and J by 5 bases, with 17 bases between the two germline ends. The CDR3 is 15 amino acids. Germline V gene data show CDR1 as SGHAT and CDR2 as FQNNGV. CDR3 loop: CASSGYRDLDNEQFF. CDR3 in DNA: TGTGCCAGCAGTGGATACAGGGATCTGGACAATGAGCAGTTCTTC.

This clonotype appeared a few times. This chain links TRBV6-1 with TRBJ2-2; the match to TRBD2 covers 8 bases. CDR1 and CDR2 (germline): MNHNS, SASEGT. The CDR3 length is 15 residues. J gave up 4 bases and V 4 bases, and 5 bases lay outside the gene matches. CDR3 nucleotides: TGTGCCAGCAGTGCTTTAGCGGGAATCACCGGGGAGCTGTTTTTT. Protein: CASSALAGITGELFF.

This clonotype was seen ten or more times. This rearrangement joins TRBV20-1 to TRBJ2-7; 10 positions match TRBD1. In germline, CDR1 is DFQATT, CDR2 SNEGSKA (reference sequence). Trimming removed 3 bases from V and 5 bases from J; junction bases left unmatched: 7. There are 14 residues in the CDR3. The CDR3 nucleotides are TGCAGTGCTAGGTCGGGACAGGGGACCAACGAGCAGTACTTC. It encodes CSARSGQGTNEQYF.

This sequence joins TRBV20-1 and TRBJ2-7; D may be TRBD2 (5 bases). Germline CDR1 and CDR2: DFQATT and SNEGSKA (reference sequence). This CDR3 region has 13 residues. Trimming removed 6 bases at V and 7 bases at J, with 19 bases between. The CDR3, as DNA: TGCAGTGCCAACGACCTAGCAGGAGGTGAGCAGTACTTC. Its translation: CSANDLAGGEQYF.